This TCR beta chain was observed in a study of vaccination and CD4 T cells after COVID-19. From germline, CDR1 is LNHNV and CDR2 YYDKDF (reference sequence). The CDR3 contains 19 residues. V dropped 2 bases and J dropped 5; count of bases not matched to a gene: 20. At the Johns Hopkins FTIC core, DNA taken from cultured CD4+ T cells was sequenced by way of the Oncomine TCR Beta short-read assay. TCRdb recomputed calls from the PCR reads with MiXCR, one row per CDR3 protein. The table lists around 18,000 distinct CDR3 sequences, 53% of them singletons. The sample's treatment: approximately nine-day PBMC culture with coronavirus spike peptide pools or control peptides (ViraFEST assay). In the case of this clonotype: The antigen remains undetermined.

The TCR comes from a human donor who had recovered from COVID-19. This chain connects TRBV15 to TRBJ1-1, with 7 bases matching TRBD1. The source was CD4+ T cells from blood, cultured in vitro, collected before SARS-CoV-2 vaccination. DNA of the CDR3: TGTGCCACCAGCAGATCACCCGATGATGTCTGGGACAGACATACTGAAGCTTTCTTT. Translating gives CATSRSPDDVWDRHTEAFF.